This TCR beta chain was found in a study of tumor-infiltrating lymphocytes in primary liver carcinoma. The input was approximately 0.45 ug total RNA; TCR beta cDNA was made from it with a constant-region primer. Three-round nested multiplex PCR performed with slightly modified ARM-PCR produced the TCR beta libraries. The study ran its first two PCR rounds for roughly 9 cycles each, using TRBV1-TRBV30 forward primers and a C-beta reverse primer. TCRdb reprocessed the multiplex PCR reads via MiXCR and lists one record per CDR3 protein. This table has approximately 37,000 distinct CDR3 sequences, over 65% appearing once. Regarding this clonotype: Its antigen is currently unknown. Relative to the germline gene, one junction end is altered; a read error may explain this.

Germline assignment: CDR1 MRHNA and CDR2 SNTAGT. The CDR3 has 13 amino acids. Each 20-30 mg portion of unsorted bulk tissue served as the source for co-extraction of RNA and DNA. Regarding the study as a whole: The top-250-clone fraction was significantly higher in tumors than in blood (p = 0.039). Tumor-adjacent and tumor-blood pairs showed less overlap than tumor region pairs.

The sequenced sample was liver tumor tissue from sampling region 4. Subset in this sample: tumor region T4, right-lateral pole. This TCR was sampled from a man aged 40-55 years with primary liver carcinoma and hepatitis B virus infection. The chain carries TRBV6-4 and TRBJ2-2; D is possibly TRBD2 (5 bases). CDR3 sequence (DNA): TGTGCCAACAGTAGCGTGAACACCGGGGAGTTGTTTTTT. Amino acids: CANSSVNTGELFF.